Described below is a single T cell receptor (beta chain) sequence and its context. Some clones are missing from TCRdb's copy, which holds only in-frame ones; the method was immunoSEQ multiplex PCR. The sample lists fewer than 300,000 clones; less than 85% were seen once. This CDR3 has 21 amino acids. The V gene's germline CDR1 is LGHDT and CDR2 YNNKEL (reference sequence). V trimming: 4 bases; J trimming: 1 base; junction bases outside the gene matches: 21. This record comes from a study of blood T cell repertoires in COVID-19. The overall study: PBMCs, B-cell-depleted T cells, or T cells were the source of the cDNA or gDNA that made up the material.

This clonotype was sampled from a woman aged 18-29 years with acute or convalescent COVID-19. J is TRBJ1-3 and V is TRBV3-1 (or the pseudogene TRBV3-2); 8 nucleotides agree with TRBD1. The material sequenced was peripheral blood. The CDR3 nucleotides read TGTGCCAGCAGCCCTAAGGGTCACGACAGGGGCGACCTTCCGTCTGGAAACACCATATATTTT. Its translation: CASSPKGHDRGDLPSGNTIYF.